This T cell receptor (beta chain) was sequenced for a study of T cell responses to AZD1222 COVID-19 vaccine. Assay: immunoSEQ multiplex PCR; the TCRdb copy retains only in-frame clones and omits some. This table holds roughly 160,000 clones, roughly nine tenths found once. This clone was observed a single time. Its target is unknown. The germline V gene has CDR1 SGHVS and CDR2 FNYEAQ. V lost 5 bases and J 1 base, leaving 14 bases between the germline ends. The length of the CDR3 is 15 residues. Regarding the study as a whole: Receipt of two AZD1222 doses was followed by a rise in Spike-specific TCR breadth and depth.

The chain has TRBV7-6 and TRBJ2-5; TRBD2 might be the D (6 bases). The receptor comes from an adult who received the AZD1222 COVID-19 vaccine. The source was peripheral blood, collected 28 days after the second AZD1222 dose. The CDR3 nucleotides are TGTGCCAGCAGCACATCCGGGACTCGCCAAGAGACCCAGTACTTC. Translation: CASSTSGTRQETQYF.